This T cell receptor (beta chain) was observed in a study of T cell responses to AZD1222 COVID-19 vaccine (dated by TCRdb to about 2021). Regarding the complete study: AZD1222 recipients given second doses at about 4 weeks or at about 12 weeks were pooled, since spike-specific TCR depth and breadth were not found to differ between the two schedules. TCR sequencing covered more than 230 trial participants: 207 given two doses of AZD1222 and about 26 given two doses of MenACWY control vaccine. Trial participants were enrolled into age subgroups of 18-55, 56-69 and 70-plus years, which contained approximately 150, 28 and 58 TCR-sequenced participants, respectively.

Broader findings and caveats from the paper: Nearly half of unique spike-specific TCRs reportedly recognized epitopes outside regions mutated in the B.1.351 and B.1.1.7 variants. Conclusions about previously exposed vaccinees are limited because only five to seven AZD1222 recipients were SARS-CoV-2 seropositive at baseline. Because no day 14 peak-response samples were available, repertoires were characterized only after the peak T cell response. In the small 56-69-year group, the increase in depth fell short of significance, most likely because of low power. CD4 TCRs associated with the vaccine covered the entire spike protein, and the dominant responses were in regions 160-218 and 743-854. Participants were mostly white British and included more females than males, and it was suggested by the authors that clonal diversity may have been underestimated. A significant rise in spike-specific TCR breadth and depth was observed after two AZD1222 doses relative to day 0 and relative to MenACWY recipients.

From the cysteine up to the phenylalanine, the CDR3 has a length of 16 residues. The retained sequence is limited to the CDR3, 48 bases, with the frame set at the first base. From a lookup of the germline V gene, CDR1 and CDR2 are MDHEN and SYDVKM. V is cut back by 6 bases and J by 0 bases, with 8 bases in the junction unmatched. The CDR3 regions of human TCRbeta chains were analyzed by immunosequencing. From the authors' description of their analysis: Repertoire TCRs were matched against a reference library of SARS-CoV-2-specific TCRs generated with the MIRA antigen-specificity platform. Breadth was defined as the fraction of unique TCRs that were SARS-CoV-2-associated. Depth was defined as the fraction of total T cells that were SARS-CoV-2-associated. Using the MIRA data, every spike-specific TCR was mapped to the spike region that the TCR reacted to and assigned to either a CD4 or a CD8 class. Log10-transformed breadth and depth values were compared by one-way ANOVA with Sidak's multiple comparisons tests. TCRdb stores this immuneACCESS table with in-frame sequences only. Part of the clones is absent; in the studies checked, under half of the shortfall reflects unresolved V genes, and no reason is known for the rest. Clone size and the V and J calls come from that table; the DNA yielded D and trimming. The table for this sample lists some 110,000 clones; about 93% of them were counted only once. The ten largest clones add up to roughly 5% of the sample.

The sample's time point label is to be understood as: baseline before first vaccination. Samples from vaccinated people were obtained from the UK trials COV001 and COV002, which included a single-blind randomized controlled phase 2/3 trial of AZD1222 (ChAdOx1 nCoV-19) in healthy adults. For TCRbeta chain sequencing, PBMC samples were collected from trial participants at day 0 and at day 28 after the second dose. A remark on this clone: The clone's antigen remains unknown. No quality values exist for individual bases; no much larger clone is one base distant.

The material was peripheral blood, obtained on day 0 of AZD1222 vaccination. Rearrangement joined TRBV28 to TRBJ1-5; TRBD1 agrees with 7 junctional bases. The clonotype was recovered from an adult in good health. The CDR3 here reads CASSRSGQYSNQPQHF. The DNA is as follows: TGTGCCAGCAGCCGATCGGGACAGTATAGCAATCAGCCCCAGCATTTT.